What follows are 25 T cell receptor beta chains derived from one specimen sequenced in a study of shared clonotypes between healthy human individuals. This table comes from immunoSEQ multiplex PCR, and its TCRdb copy is limited to in-frame clones, with some not included. The sample carries some 900,000 clones, roughly 72% recorded once. The sequencing input was memory CD4+ T cells sorted from blood. The subset is: CD45RA-negative fraction. The receptor source for this set is a man between 18 and 29 years old in good health.

The genes are TRBV6-5 and TRBJ1-1, with 10 bases fitting TRBD1. The trim removed 2 bases at V and 10 bases at J, leaving 10 bases unmatched. Germline V gene data show CDR1 as MNHEY and CDR2 as SVGAGI. The CDR3 is 15 amino acids. The CDR3 coding sequence is TGTGCCAGCAGTTACGCGGACAGGGGGGCTCTCGGAGCTTTCTTT. Protein: CASSYADRGALGAFF.

The chain uses TRBV2 and TRBJ2-1; 8 bases line up with TRBD1. Germline V gives CDR1 SNHLY, CDR2 FYNNEI. CDR3 length: 14 residues. Germline trimming cut 9 bases from V and 8 bases from J; bases unmatched to any gene: 12. Here the CDR3 reads CASGTGSLVDEQFF. In DNA form, the CDR3 reads TGTGCCAGTGGGACAGGTTCATTGGTCGATGAGCAGTTCTTC. Full variable domain (outside the CDR3, taken from reference TRBV2 and TRBJ2-1): EPEVTQTPSHQVTQMGQEVILRCVPISNHLYFYWYRQILGQKVEFLVSFYNNEISEKSEIFDDQFSVERPDGSNFTLKIRSTKLEDSAMYFCASGTGSLVDEQFFGPGTRLTVL.

The V gene is TRBV10-1, the J gene TRBJ1-1; 11 positions agree with TRBD1. CDR3 length equals 14 residues. Trimming took 6 bases from V and 8 from J; bases not matched to a gene: 8. Germline CDR1 and CDR2: WNHNN and SYGVQD (reference sequence). CDR3 DNA sequence: TGCGCCAGCAGCAAAACCGGGACAGGGGGAGAAGCTTTCTTT. Its translation is CASSKTGTGGEAFF.

CDR3 sequence reads: CASSPLSGALDTEAFF. The CDR3 DNA reads as TGCGCCAGCAGTCCCCTCTCAGGGGCTTTGGACACTGAAGCTTTCTTT. The chain links TRBV5-1 to TRBJ1-1; possible D gene TRBD1, 6 bases. The CDR3 sequence is 16 residues long. From germline, CDR1 is SGHRS and CDR2 YFSETQ. V was cut by 5 bases and J by 3 bases, with 20 bases left in between.

CDR3 residues: CASSYSRTTLNTEAFF. The CDR3, as DNA: TGTGCCAGCAGTTACTCGAGGACCACGCTGAACACTGAAGCTTTCTTT. The chain carries TRBV6-6 and TRBJ1-1; D is unresolved. CDR1 MNHNY and CDR2 SVGAGI come from the germline V gene (reference sequence). The length of the CDR3 is 16 residues. Trimming shortened V by 0 bases and J by 0 bases, and 11 bases separated the two germline ends.

This clone was counted a few times. At one of its ends the junction is not consistent with the germline gene, which may arise from a read error. This chain uses TRBV7-7 with TRBJ2-2, with TRBD1 matching 9 bases. Germline V gives CDR1 SSHAT, CDR2 FNYEAQ (reference sequence). CDR3 size: 15 residues. This chain's CDR3 is CASSSGTGYTGELFF. The CDR3 bases are TGTGCTAGCAGCTCGGGGACAGGGTACACCGGGGAGCTGTTTTTT.

The V call is TRBV7-6, the J call TRBJ1-4; D not certain. With 1 base removed from V and 3 bases from J, the gap between germline ends came to 9 bases. The CDR3 extends over 15 amino acids. CDR1 and CDR2 from the germline V gene are SGHVS and FNYEAQ. The CDR3 nucleotides read TGTGCCAGCAGCTTAGGGCCAGCAGCTAATGAAAAACTGTTTTTT. Translating gives CASSLGPAANEKLFF.

Concerning this clone itself: The sample holds other DNA sequences that translate to the same CDR3. The V gene is TRBV2, the J gene TRBJ2-1; D might be TRBD1 (5 bases). The V and J ends lost 1 base and 0 bases respectively, with 7 bases between them. CDR1 SNHLY and CDR2 FYNNEI come from the germline V gene. The CDR3 is made up of 15 amino acids. CDR3 sequence: CASSEDRSSYNEQFF. CDR3 nucleotides: TGTGCCAGCAGTGAAGACAGGAGCTCCTACAATGAGCAGTTCTTC.

V and J are TRBV2 and TRBJ1-1; TRBD1 might be the D (5 bases). Looked up from germline, CDR1 is SNHLY and CDR2 is FYNNEI. Trimming pared 7 bases from V and 5 bases from J, leaving 11 bases between. CDR3 length equals 12 residues. Here the CDR3 DNA reads TGTGCCAGCATGGGGGAGAGGACTGAAGCTTTCTTT. It is translated as CASMGERTEAFF.

The chain is built from TRBV15 and TRBJ2-7, with 8 bases matching TRBD2. This CDR3 is built from 16 residues. Trimming cost V 3 bases and J 4 bases; bases outside gene matches: 11. Germline V lookup: CDR1 LNHNV, CDR2 YYDKDF (reference sequence). The CDR3 coding sequence is TGTGCCACCAGCAGCAGGTTGGGACTAGTGGGATACGAGCAGTACTTC. Residues: CATSSRLGLVGYEQYF.

This chain's CDR3 is CASRGVSNQPQHF. CDR3 nucleotide sequence: TGTGCCAGCAGGGGAGTTAGCAATCAGCCCCAGCATTTT. This sequence joins TRBV6-1 and TRBJ1-5; D is uncertain. Germline CDR1 and CDR2: MNHNS and SASEGT. This CDR3 spans 13 amino acids. Trimming removed 6 bases from V and 0 bases from J, with 6 bases in between.

The CDR3 DNA reads TGTGCCAGCAGCTTATGGCGGCATCTAAACTATGGCTACACCTTC. The encoded protein is CASSLWRHLNYGYTF. The rearrangement joins TRBV5-5 to TRBJ1-2; no clear D. Trimming left V 2 bases short and J 2 bases short, with 13 bases between. The CDR3 is made up of 15 amino acids. Germline CDR1 and CDR2: SGHKS and YYEKEE (reference sequence).

This clone was detected only once. The chain couples TRBV4-3 to TRBJ2-2; 11 nucleotides agree with TRBD2. Germline CDR1 is LGHNA and CDR2 is YSLEER. The CDR3 is made up of 17 amino acids. V dropped 1 base and J dropped 8; count of bases not matched to a gene: 9. In nucleotides, the CDR3 is TGCGCCAGCAGCCAAGCCCGGGCTAGCGGGAGGAGGGGGGAGCTGTTTTTT. It specifies CASSQARASGRRGELFF.

The sample holds many counts of this clone. Other DNA sequences of this sample code for an identical CDR3. The chain carries TRBV6-1 and TRBJ1-1; weak D call: TRBD1 (6 bases). V lost 4 bases and J 1 base, leaving 10 bases between the germline ends. CDR1 is MNHNS and CDR2 is SASEGT in the germline V gene. The CDR3 spans 14 residues. CDR3 nucleotides: TGTGCCAGCAGTGTCGGGGGCTCGAACACTGAAGCTTTCTTT. Translated: CASSVGGSNTEAFF.

J is TRBJ1-2 and V is TRBV19; TRBD1 might be the D (5 bases). V lost 7 bases, J lost 4 bases, and 16 bases lay in between. In germline, CDR1 is LNHDA, CDR2 SQIVND (reference sequence). The CDR3 length is 14 residues. The CDR3 coding sequence is TGTGCCAGTACCCCGGGACTGTCTATCTATGGCTACACCTTC. Amino acid sequence: CASTPGLSIYGYTF. Supplemented by reference TRBV19 and TRBJ1-2, the full variable domain reads DGGITQSPKYLFRKEGQNVTLSCEQNLNHDAMYWYRQDPGQGLRLIYYSQIVNDFQKGDIAEGYSVSREKKESFPLTVTSAQKNPTAFYLCASTPGLSIYGYTFGSGTRLTVV.

The V gene is TRBV5-6, the J gene TRBJ1-5; no reliable D call. The CDR3 length is 13 residues. Germline V gene lookup returns CDR1 SGHDT and CDR2 YYEEEE. V was cut by 0 bases and J by 7 bases, with 8 bases left in between. The CDR3 protein is CASSLGWKQPQHF. CDR3 DNA: TGTGCCAGCAGCTTGGGGTGGAAGCAGCCCCAGCATTTT.

The rearrangement joins TRBV20-1 to TRBJ1-1, with unresolved D. Trimming took off 3 bases at V and 6 bases at J, with 8 bases between the two ends. The germline V gene encodes CDR1 DFQATT and CDR2 SNEGSKA (reference sequence). The CDR3 is 11 residues long. CDR3: CSARMSAEAFF. The DNA of the CDR3 is TGCAGTGCTAGGATGTCTGCTGAAGCTTTCTTT.

This chain links TRBV30 with TRBJ1-4; TRBD1 aligns across 10 bases. Germline V lookup: CDR1 GTSNPN, CDR2 SVGIG (reference sequence). This CDR3 comprises 14 residues. J lost 7 bases, V lost 3 bases, and 5 bases had no gene match. The CDR3 sequence: CAWRGQGQSEKLFF. DNA for the CDR3: TGTGCCTGGAGGGGACAGGGGCAAAGTGAAAAACTGTTTTTT.

The chain carries TRBV2 and TRBJ2-3, with a possible D match to TRBD2 (5 bases). This CDR3 has 11 residues. Per germline, CDR1 SNHLY and CDR2 FYNNEI. The V end lost 4 bases, the J end lost 9 bases, and 8 bases lay between the germline ends. CDR3 loop: CASSAGSTQYF. CDR3 DNA: TGTGCCAGCAGTGCGGGGTCAACGCAGTATTTT.

This chain uses TRBV11-3 with TRBJ2-1; 9 bases agree with TRBD2. Trimming took 0 bases from V and 10 from J; bases not matched to a gene: 7. The length of the CDR3 is 15 residues. Per the germline V gene, CDR1 is SGHNT and CDR2 is YENEEA. CDR3 nucleotides: TGTGCCAGCAGCTTAGATAGCGGGGGTTTCCCCGAGCAGTTCTTC. Translated: CASSLDSGGFPEQFF.

V and J are TRBV28 and TRBJ2-6; D might be TRBD1 or TRBD2, each matching 5 bases. Trimming cost V 7 bases and J 2 bases, with 12 bases left between them. The CDR3 runs to 15 residues. Germline V CDR1 and CDR2: MDHEN, SYDVKM. The CDR3 coding sequence is TGTGCCAGCATGGGGGTAACAGCTGGGGCCAACGTCCTGACTTTC. Protein: CASMGVTAGANVLTF.

The CDR3 nucleotides are TGTGCCAGCAGCGGACCGTCTAGCGGCAAATACAATGAGCAGTTCTTC. Translated, it gives CASSGPSSGKYNEQFF. This sequence joins TRBV9 and TRBJ2-1; 7 nucleotides line up with TRBD2. The CDR3 extends over 16 amino acids. CDR1 is SGDLS, CDR2 YYNGEE, per germline. V lost 3 bases and J lost 4; bases outside the gene matches: 10. Full variable domain (rest looked up from reference TRBV9 and TRBJ2-1): DSGVTQTPKHLITATGQRVTLRCSPRSGDLSVYWYQQSLDQGLQFLIQYYNGEERAKGNILERFSAQQFPDLHSELNLSSLELGDSALYFCASSGPSSGKYNEQFFGPGTRLTVL.

This clone has just a few counts. This sequence joins TRBV6-5 and TRBJ2-1, with unresolved D. There are 15 residues in the CDR3. Per the germline V gene, CDR1 is MNHEY and CDR2 is SVGAGI. The V gene lost 9 bases and the J gene lost 0 bases, with 15 bases spanning the gap. The CDR3 bases are TGTGCCAGTGTCGGAAGGGTGAGCTCCTACAATGAGCAGTTCTTC. Its protein is CASVGRVSSYNEQFF.

This chain connects TRBV12-5 to TRBJ1-2; tentatively, D is TRBD1 (6 bases). This CDR3 is 12 amino acids long. Trimming took off 6 bases at V and 4 bases at J, with 9 bases between the two ends. Germline-derived CDR1 and CDR2 are LGHNT and FRNRAP. The CDR3 loop is CASGRDIYGYTF. For the CDR3, the DNA is TGTGCTAGTGGCCGGGACATCTATGGCTACACCTTC.

This chain connects TRBV19 to TRBJ2-7; 8 bases are shared with TRBD1. Trimming took 2 bases from V and 2 from J; bases not matched to a gene: 2. This CDR3 region has 14 residues. Germline CDR1 and CDR2: LNHDA and SQIVND (reference sequence). This chain's CDR3 is CASSIMDRAYEQYF. CDR3 nucleotides: TGTGCCAGTAGTATAATGGACAGGGCCTACGAGCAGTACTTC.